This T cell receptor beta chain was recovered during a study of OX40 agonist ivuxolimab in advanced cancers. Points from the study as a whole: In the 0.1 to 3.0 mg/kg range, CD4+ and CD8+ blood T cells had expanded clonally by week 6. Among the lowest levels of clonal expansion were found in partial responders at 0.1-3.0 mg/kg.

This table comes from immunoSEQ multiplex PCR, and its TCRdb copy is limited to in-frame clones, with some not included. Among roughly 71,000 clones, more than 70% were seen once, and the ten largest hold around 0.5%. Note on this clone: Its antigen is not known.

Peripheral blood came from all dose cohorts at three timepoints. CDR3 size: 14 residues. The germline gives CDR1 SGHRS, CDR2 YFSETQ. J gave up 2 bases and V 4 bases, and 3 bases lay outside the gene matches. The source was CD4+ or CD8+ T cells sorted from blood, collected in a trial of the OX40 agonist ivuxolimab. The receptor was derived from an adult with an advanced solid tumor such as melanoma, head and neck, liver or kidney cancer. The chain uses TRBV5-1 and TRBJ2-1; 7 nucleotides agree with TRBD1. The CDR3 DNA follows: TGCGCCAGCAGCCTCGGACAGGCCTACAATGAGCAGTTCTTC. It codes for CASSLGQAYNEQFF.